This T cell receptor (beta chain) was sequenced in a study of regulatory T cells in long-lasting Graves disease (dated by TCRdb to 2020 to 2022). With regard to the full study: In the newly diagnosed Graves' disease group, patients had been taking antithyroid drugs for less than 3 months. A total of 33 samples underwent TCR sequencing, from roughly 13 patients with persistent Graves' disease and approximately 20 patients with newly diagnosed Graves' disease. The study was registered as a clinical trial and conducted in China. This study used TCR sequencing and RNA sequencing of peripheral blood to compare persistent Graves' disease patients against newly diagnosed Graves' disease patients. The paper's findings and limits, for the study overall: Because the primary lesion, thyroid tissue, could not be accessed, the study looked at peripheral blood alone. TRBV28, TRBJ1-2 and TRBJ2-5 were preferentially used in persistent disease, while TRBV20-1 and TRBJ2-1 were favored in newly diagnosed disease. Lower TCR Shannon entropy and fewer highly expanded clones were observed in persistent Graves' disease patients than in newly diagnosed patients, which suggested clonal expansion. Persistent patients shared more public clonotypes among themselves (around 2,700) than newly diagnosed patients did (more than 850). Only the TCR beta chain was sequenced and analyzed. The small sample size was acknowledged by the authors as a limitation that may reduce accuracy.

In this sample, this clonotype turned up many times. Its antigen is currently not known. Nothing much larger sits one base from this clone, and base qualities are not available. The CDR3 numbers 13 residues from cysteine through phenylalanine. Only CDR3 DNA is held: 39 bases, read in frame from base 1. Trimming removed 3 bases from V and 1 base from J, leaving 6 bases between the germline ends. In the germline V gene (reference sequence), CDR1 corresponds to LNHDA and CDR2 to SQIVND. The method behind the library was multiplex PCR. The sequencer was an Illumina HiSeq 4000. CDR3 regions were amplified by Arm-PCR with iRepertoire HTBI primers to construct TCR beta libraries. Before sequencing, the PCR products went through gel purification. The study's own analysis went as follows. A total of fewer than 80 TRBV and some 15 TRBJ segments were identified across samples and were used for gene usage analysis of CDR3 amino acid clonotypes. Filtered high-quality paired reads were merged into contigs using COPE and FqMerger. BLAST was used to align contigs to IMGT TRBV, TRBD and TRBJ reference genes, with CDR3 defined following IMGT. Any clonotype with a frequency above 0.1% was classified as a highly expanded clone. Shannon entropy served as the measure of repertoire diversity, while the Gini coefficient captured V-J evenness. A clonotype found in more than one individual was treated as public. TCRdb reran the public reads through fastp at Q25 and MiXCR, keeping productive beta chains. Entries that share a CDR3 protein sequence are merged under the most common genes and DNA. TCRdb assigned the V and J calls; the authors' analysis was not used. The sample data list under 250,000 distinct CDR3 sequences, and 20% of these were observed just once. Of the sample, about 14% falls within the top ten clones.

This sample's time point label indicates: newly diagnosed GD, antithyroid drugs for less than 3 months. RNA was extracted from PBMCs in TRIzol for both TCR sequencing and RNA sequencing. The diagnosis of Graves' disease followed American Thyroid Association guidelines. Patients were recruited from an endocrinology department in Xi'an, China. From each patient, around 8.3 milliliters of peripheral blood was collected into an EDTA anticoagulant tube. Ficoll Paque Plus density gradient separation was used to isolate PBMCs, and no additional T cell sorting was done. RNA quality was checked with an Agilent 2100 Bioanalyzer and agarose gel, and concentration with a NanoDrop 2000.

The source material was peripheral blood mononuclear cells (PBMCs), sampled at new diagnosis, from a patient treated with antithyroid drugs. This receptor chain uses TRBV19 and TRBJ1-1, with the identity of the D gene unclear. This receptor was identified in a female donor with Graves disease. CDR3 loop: CASSMTGNTEAFF. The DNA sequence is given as TGTGCCAGTAGTATGACGGGGAACACTGAAGCTTTCTTT.